This is a list of T cell receptor beta chains from one sample in a study of neoadjuvant nivolumab and ipilimumab in lung cancer. The assay was immunoSEQ multiplex PCR, and TCRdb's table has in-frame clones only and misses some. The sample has about 4,000 clones, about 71% seen once. Source: peripheral blood, taken after neoadjuvant nivolumab, alone or with ipilimumab, at or shortly before surgery. The receptors were sampled from an adult with non-small cell lung cancer. CDR3s include the opening cysteine and the closing phenylalanine or tryptophan. The order of the fields is D gene, J gene, V gene, clone size, CDR3 protein, CDR3 DNA. A D gene is named only where the DNA matches it firmly. Expanded clones get a size class; other rows say once, few or many, or leave the size out.

D gene: TRBD2
J gene: TRBJ2-1
V gene: TRBV9
clone size: NA
CDR3 protein: CASSLPSGTDEQFF
CDR3 DNA: TGTGCCAGCAGCCTCCCTAGCGGGACCGATGAGCAGTTCTTC

D gene: NA
J gene: TRBJ2-3
V gene: TRBV19
clone size: NA
CDR3 protein: CASSPLHSTDTQYF
CDR3 DNA: TGTGCCAGTAGTCCGCTACACAGCACAGATACGCAGTATTTT

D gene: TRBD2
J gene: TRBJ2-1
V gene: TRBV7-2
clone size: NA
CDR3 protein: CASTSGTSGRAGSEQFF
CDR3 DNA: TGTGCCAGCACTTCCGGGACTAGCGGGAGGGCCGGATCTGAGCAGTTCTTC

D gene: TRBD1
J gene: TRBJ1-1
V gene: TRBV29-1
clone size: NA
CDR3 protein: CSVTSGGMGGGNTEAFF
CDR3 DNA: TGCAGCGTGACCTCAGGGGGCATGGGAGGGGGGAACACTGAAGCTTTCTTT

D gene: TRBD2
J gene: TRBJ2-3
V gene: TRBV11-2
clone size: NA
CDR3 protein: CASSPRIGTSGTDTQYF
CDR3 DNA: TGTGCCAGCAGCCCCCGTATAGGGACTAGCGGCACAGATACGCAGTATTTT

D gene: NA
J gene: TRBJ1-1
V gene: TRBV30
clone size: NA
CDR3 protein: CAWSGGAEAFF
CDR3 DNA: TGTGCCTGGTCGGGTGGGGCTGAAGCTTTCTTT

D gene: TRBD1
J gene: TRBJ2-2
V gene: TRBV7-2
clone size: NA
CDR3 protein: CASSSSDRGRTGELFF
CDR3 DNA: TGTGCCAGCAGCTCCTCGGACAGGGGTAGGACCGGGGAGCTGTTTTTT

D gene: NA
J gene: TRBJ1-2
V gene: TRBV28
clone size: once
CDR3 protein: CASSSGAQRPYGYTF
CDR3 DNA: TGTGCCAGCAGTTCCGGGGCCCAGAGACCTTATGGCTACACCTTC

D gene: NA
J gene: TRBJ1-4
V gene: TRBV4-1
clone size: few
CDR3 protein: CASRWANEKLFF
CDR3 DNA: TGCGCCAGCAGGTGGGCGAATGAAAAACTGTTTTTT

D gene: NA
J gene: TRBJ1-1
V gene: TRBV28
clone size: NA
CDR3 protein: CASSPTRYHTEAFF
CDR3 DNA: TGTGCCAGCAGCCCCACCCGGTACCACACTGAAGCTTTCTTT

D gene: NA
J gene: TRBJ2-5
V gene: TRBV2
clone size: NA
CDR3 protein: CASSELTTIQETQYF
CDR3 DNA: TGTGCCAGCAGTGAATTGACTACTATCCAAGAGACCCAGTACTTC

D gene: TRBD1
J gene: TRBJ1-5
V gene: TRBV19
clone size: NA
CDR3 protein: CASTSGRTGDQPQHF
CDR3 DNA: TGTGCCAGTACCTCGGGCAGGACAGGGGACCAGCCCCAGCATTTT